Following are 21 T cell receptor beta chains from one sample sequenced in a study of blood T cell repertoires in COVID-19. The repertoire was sequenced with immunoSEQ multiplex PCR; TCRdb's copy has only in-frame clones and lacks some. The data contain fewer than 500,000 clones, over 75% of them seen just once; the ten biggest clones take up approximately 1.2%. Input material: PBMCs or T cells enriched from blood (not recorded which). The receptors stem from a man aged 30-40 years who had recovered from COVID-19.

The J gene is TRBJ1-5, the V gene TRBV12-2. TRBV12-2 is an annotated pseudogene. The length of the CDR3 is 16 residues. CDR3 DNA sequence: TGTGCAAGTCGCTTAGTTCAGCGGAATAGCAATCAGCCCCAGCATTTT. Translating it yields CASRLVQRNSNQPQHF.

The CDR3 DNA sequence: TGTGCCAGCAGTGAAGCGTATAACGTACTTACTGGAAACACCATATATTTT. Residues: CASSEAYNVLTGNTIYF. The V call is TRBV6-1, the J call TRBJ1-3; no reliable D call. This CDR3 contains 17 residues. The ends were cut back, 0 bases at V and 2 bases at J, with 14 bases in the middle. CDR1 and CDR2 from the germline V gene are MNHNS and SASEGT.

V and J are TRBV15 and TRBJ1-5; TRBD1 is a possible D gene (5 bases). Trimming cost V 3 bases and J 3 bases, with 18 bases left between them. CDR1 and CDR2 from the germline V gene are LNHNV and YYDKDF (reference sequence). This CDR3 has 17 residues. The CDR3 region has the DNA TGTGCCACCAGCAGCTCGACACAGGCTAAGGTCAATCAGCCCCAGCATTTT. Its translation is CATSSSTQAKVNQPQHF.

This rearrangement joins TRBV13 to TRBJ1-1; unclear D gene. Germline V gives CDR1 PRHDT, CDR2 FYEKMQ (reference sequence). The V end lost 5 bases, the J end lost 10 bases, and 20 bases lay between the germline ends. The CDR3 is made up of 14 amino acids. The CDR3 protein is CASSHYSEAATAFF. CDR3 DNA: TGTGCCAGCAGCCATTATTCTGAGGCCGCGACAGCTTTCTTT.

This chain joins TRBV7-2 and TRBJ2-3; 10 bases match TRBD2. The CDR3 has 15 amino acids. From germline, CDR1 is SGHTA and CDR2 FQGNSA. Losses at the gene ends were 3 bases for V and 6 bases for J; bases not matched to a gene: 6. CDR3 in DNA: TGTGCCAGCAGCTTTCTAGCGGGGGCAGGGGATACGCAGTATTTT. Translated, it gives CASSFLAGAGDTQYF.

The count of this clone is one. The chain carries TRBV9 and TRBJ2-3; 8 bases agree with TRBD2. Germline assignment: CDR1 SGDLS and CDR2 YYNGEE. The CDR3 consists of 16 residues. V was clipped by 3 bases and J by 2 bases; unmatched bases: 8. CDR3 nucleotide sequence: TGTGCCAGCAGCGGGGTGGCGGGGGGTACCACAGATACGCAGTATTTT. Amino acids: CASSGVAGGTTDTQYF.

The chain joins TRBV6-5 to TRBJ2-1; a weak D match, TRBD2 (5 bases). CDR3 length: 14 amino acids. V shed 6 bases and J shed 3 bases, with 12 bases lying between them. Germline-derived CDR1 and CDR2 are MNHEY and SVGAGI. The CDR3 sequence is CASSGGLDYNEQFF. The CDR3 coding sequence is TGTGCCAGCAGCGGCGGGTTAGACTACAATGAGCAGTTCTTC.

V is TRBV3-1 (or the pseudogene TRBV3-2) and J is TRBJ2-7; 9 bases fit TRBD1. The CDR3 extends over 14 amino acids. Germline lookup yields CDR1 LGHDT and CDR2 YNNKEL (reference sequence). With 4 bases clipped from V and 1 base from J, the junction kept 2 bases outside the gene matches. Here the CDR3 DNA reads TGTGCCAGCAGCCGAGGACAGGGGTCCTACGAGCAGTACTTC. Amino acid sequence: CASSRGQGSYEQYF.

V and J are TRBV7-2 and TRBJ1-6; no definite D call. Germline V gene lookup returns CDR1 SGHTA and CDR2 FQGNSA. The CDR3 totals 15 residues. The V and J ends lost 1 base and 8 bases respectively, with 12 bases between them. CDR3 protein: CASSLVYGSYSPLHF. The CDR3 DNA is TGTGCCAGCAGCTTAGTGTACGGGAGCTATTCACCCCTCCACTTT.

The chain has TRBV2 and TRBJ1-6; D is uncertain. This CDR3 spans 16 amino acids. Germline V lookup: CDR1 SNHLY, CDR2 FYNNEI. V shed 6 bases and J shed 5 bases, with 17 bases lying between them. The CDR3 nucleotides read TGTGCCAGCAGCGGGGAGGGAGGGTGGAATAATTCACCCCTCCACTTT. Translation gives CASSGEGGWNNSPLHF.

This chain joins TRBV12-3 or TRBV12-4 and TRBJ2-3; TRBD2 is a possible D gene (5 bases). With 10 bases removed from V and 2 bases from J, the gap between germline ends came to 13 bases. The CDR3 spans 13 residues. The CDR3 region has the DNA TGTGCCACCGGAAAGCGGATCACAGATACGCAGTATTTT. This sequence encodes CATGKRITDTQYF.

The chain couples TRBV2 to TRBJ2-1; D call uncertain. The V gene lost 7 bases and the J gene lost 6 bases, with 10 bases spanning the gap. From germline, CDR1 is SNHLY and CDR2 FYNNEI. This CDR3 is built from 12 residues. The CDR3 protein is CASNLDSNEQFF. Written as DNA, the CDR3 is TGTGCCAGCAACCTAGACTCCAATGAGCAGTTCTTC.

The rearrangement joins TRBV13 to TRBJ2-2; possibly TRBD2 for D (5 bases). The germline gives CDR1 PRHDT, CDR2 FYEKMQ (reference sequence). V lost 5 bases and J 6 bases, leaving 13 bases between the germline ends. This CDR3 spans 14 amino acids. CDR3 loop: CASSTRGLAGELFF. In DNA form, the CDR3 reads TGTGCCAGCAGCACCCGCGGACTTGCCGGGGAGCTGTTTTTT.

The chain uses TRBV5-4 and TRBJ2-7, with D perhaps matching TRBD2 (5 bases). CDR1 and CDR2 (germline): SGHNT, YYREEE (reference sequence). This CDR3 has 14 amino acids. Trimming took off 2 bases at V and 0 bases at J, with 9 bases between the two ends. DNA of the CDR3: TGTGCCAGCAGCTTAACGGGGAGCTCCTACGAGCAGTACTTC. Translation gives CASSLTGSSYEQYF.

The J gene is TRBJ2-5, the V gene TRBV5-4, with 7 positions matching TRBD1. The CDR3 length is 14 residues. Trimming cost V 6 bases and J 0 bases; bases outside gene matches: 5. Germline assignment: CDR1 SGHNT and CDR2 YYREEE (reference sequence). The DNA for the CDR3 is TGTGCCAGCACACACAGGGGATACCAAGAGACCCAGTACTTC. This translates into CASTHRGYQETQYF.

This chain connects TRBV7-2 to TRBJ2-7; D is undetermined. Trimming pared 3 bases from V and 3 bases from J, leaving 6 bases between. The CDR3 totals 12 residues. Germline CDR1 reads SGHTA; CDR2 reads FQGNSA. The CDR3 region has the DNA TGTGCCAGCAGCTTTTCGGTCTACGAGCAGTACTTC. Its protein is CASSFSVYEQYF.

The gene calls are TRBV25-1 and TRBJ1-6; perhaps TRBD1 as D (5 bases). V was trimmed by 2 bases and J by 11 bases, leaving 16 bases between them. Germline values: CDR1 MGHDK, CDR2 SYGVNS. The CDR3 covers 15 residues. CDR3 in amino acids: CASSEGATGRTPLHF. The CDR3 DNA reads as TGTGCCAGCAGTGAAGGGGCTACCGGGAGGACACCCCTCCACTTT.

J is TRBJ1-3 and V is TRBV4-2; the D is unclear. The V end was cut by 3 bases, the J end by 2 bases, with 17 bases between. CDR3 length equals 17 residues. The V gene's germline CDR1 is LGHNA and CDR2 YNFKEQ. The CDR3 reads CASSHLLDRKTGNTIYF. In DNA form, the CDR3 reads TGTGCCAGCAGCCATTTACTAGATCGCAAGACTGGAAACACCATATATTTT.

V gene TRBV5-1 combines with J gene TRBJ1-2, with TRBD1 matching 7 bases. This CDR3 spans 15 amino acids. The V gene end was trimmed by 5 bases and the J gene end by 6 bases; junction bases not matched to a gene: 13. The V gene's germline CDR1 is SGHRS and CDR2 YFSETQ. The CDR3 protein is CASRLQGSGENGYTF. DNA of the CDR3: TGCGCCAGCAGATTACAGGGGAGCGGTGAGAATGGCTACACCTTC.

This chain connects TRBV19 to TRBJ2-2, with 7 bases lining up with TRBD1. Germline V gene lookup returns CDR1 LNHDA and CDR2 SQIVND (reference sequence). The length of the CDR3 is 15 residues. J was trimmed by 0 bases and V by 7 bases; bases with no gene match: 5. The CDR3, as DNA: TGTGCCAGTACCTACAGGGGAGCGAACACCGGGGAGCTGTTTTTT. It yields the protein CASTYRGANTGELFF. Based on the CDR3 plus reference TRBV19 and TRBJ2-2, the full variable domain is DGGITQSPKYLFRKEGQNVTLSCEQNLNHDAMYWYRQDPGQGLRLIYYSQIVNDFQKGDIAEGYSVSREKKESFPLTVTSAQKNPTAFYLCASTYRGANTGELFFGEGSRLTVL.

The V call is TRBV9, the J call TRBJ1-2, with TRBD1 matching 9 bases. J gave up 6 bases and V 0 bases, and 6 bases lay outside the gene matches. This CDR3 spans 15 amino acids. The germline gives CDR1 SGDLS, CDR2 YYNGEE. The CDR3 sequence: CASSVDGQGWNGYTF. DNA for the CDR3: TGTGCCAGCAGCGTAGACGGACAGGGGTGGAATGGCTACACCTTC.